This TCR beta chain was captured by sequencing in a study of regulatory T cells in long-lasting Graves disease. CDR3-region Arm-PCR and iRepertoire HTBI primers produced the TCR beta libraries. TCRdb reprocessed the multiplex PCR reads with MiXCR, giving one entry per CDR3 protein. The repertoire holds 700,000 or so distinct CDR3 sequences, with 25% to 35% as singletons. Time point in this sample: persistent/refractory GD, antithyroid drugs over 5 years with positive TRAb. Extracted PBMC RNA gave rise to the TCR library. V lost 1 base, J lost 4 bases, and 26 bases lay in between. Germline loops: CDR1 DFQATT, CDR2 SNEGSKA (reference sequence). This CDR3 has 18 residues.

The rearrangement uses TRBV20-1 and TRBJ2-7, with a weak D call TRBD2 (6 bases). The specimen comprised peripheral blood mononuclear cells (PBMCs), sampled when the disease was refractory, from a patient treated with antithyroid drugs. The sequence derives from a female donor with Graves disease. The CDR3 region has the DNA TGCAGTGCTAGAGGCTCGGGTAGCGGAGAAACCAAGGGGTACGAGCAGTACTTC. Amino acid sequence: CSARGSGSGETKGYEQYF.